Listed below are T cell receptor beta chains from one sample, sequenced in a study of shared clonotypes between healthy human individuals. The protocol was immunoSEQ multiplex PCR, while the TCRdb copy is restricted to in-frame clones and leaves out a portion. This sample has around 440,000 clones, with approximately 71% found just once. The material sequenced was PBMCs. These receptors were collected from a middle-aged woman in good health. Some clones in this sample may be carry-over from other donors' samples. CDR3s include the opening cysteine and the closing phenylalanine or tryptophan. A D gene is named only where the DNA matches it firmly. Size values are once, few and many counts, or a class for expanded clones, and some rows have none.

d_gene: TRBD2; j_gene: TRBJ2-3; abundance: -; v_gene: TRBV18; CDR3aa: CASSPARTSGMDTQYF; CDR3nt: TGTGCCAGCTCACCAGCTCGGACTAGCGGGATGGATACGCAGTATTTT
d_gene: TRBD1; j_gene: TRBJ1-5; abundance: many; v_gene: TRBV27; CDR3aa: CASAFTGAFNQPQHF; CDR3nt: TGTGCCAGCGCTTTCACAGGGGCGTTCAATCAGCCCCAGCATTTT
d_gene: TRBD1; j_gene: TRBJ2-7; abundance: -; v_gene: TRBV7-8; CDR3aa: CASSSGQGGREAGAFYEQYF; CDR3nt: TGTGCCAGCAGCTCGGGACAGGGGGGTAGGGAAGCGGGAGCTTTTTACGAGCAGTACTTC
d_gene: -; j_gene: TRBJ2-7; abundance: -; v_gene: TRBV20-1; CDR3aa: CSVGTYEQYF; CDR3nt: TGCAGTGTAGGGACCTACGAGCAGTACTTC
d_gene: -; j_gene: TRBJ1-3; abundance: -; v_gene: TRBV5-4; CDR3aa: CASSLAKQGGNTIYF; CDR3nt: TGTGCCAGCAGCTTGGCCAAACAGGGTGGAAACACCATATATTTT
d_gene: -; j_gene: TRBJ2-1; abundance: few; v_gene: TRBV28; CDR3aa: CASSLLPTEGEQFF; CDR3nt: TGTGCCAGCAGTTTACTACCTACCGAGGGTGAGCAGTTCTTC
d_gene: TRBD2; j_gene: TRBJ2-1; abundance: -; v_gene: TRBV5-4; CDR3aa: CASSPPTSGSYNEQFF; CDR3nt: TGTGCCAGCAGCCCTCCGACTAGCGGGAGCTACAATGAGCAGTTCTTC
d_gene: TRBD1; j_gene: TRBJ2-7; abundance: -; v_gene: TRBV29-1; CDR3aa: CSVRTGSSYEQYF; CDR3nt: TGCAGCGTGAGGACAGGGAGCTCCTACGAGCAGTACTTC
d_gene: -; j_gene: TRBJ1-6; abundance: -; v_gene: TRBV28; CDR3aa: CASSFRGEAHSPLHF; CDR3nt: TGTGCCAGCAGTTTTCGGGGAGAAGCGCATTCACCCCTCCACTTT
d_gene: -; j_gene: TRBJ2-3; abundance: -; v_gene: TRBV7-8; CDR3aa: CASSNGQIRSDTQYF; CDR3nt: TGTGCCAGCAGCAACGGACAGATTAGGTCAGATACGCAGTATTTT
d_gene: -; j_gene: TRBJ2-7; abundance: -; v_gene: TRBV7-8; CDR3aa: CASSPVGGGTYEQYF; CDR3nt: TGTGCCAGCAGCCCGGTAGGAGGCGGGACCTACGAGCAGTACTTC
d_gene: -; j_gene: TRBJ2-5; abundance: -; v_gene: TRBV18; CDR3aa: CASSLRGSETQYF; CDR3nt: TGTGCCAGCTCCCTCCGGGGGTCAGAGACCCAGTACTTC
d_gene: TRBD2; j_gene: TRBJ2-1; abundance: -; v_gene: TRBV6-1; CDR3aa: CASSEWDGRSNEQFF; CDR3nt: TGTGCCAGCAGTGAATGGGACGGGAGGTCCAATGAGCAGTTCTTC
d_gene: TRBD2; j_gene: TRBJ2-1; abundance: few; v_gene: TRBV4-3; CDR3aa: CASSPGLAGENEQFF; CDR3nt: TGCGCCAGCAGCCCGGGACTAGCGGGAGAGAATGAGCAGTTCTTC
d_gene: -; j_gene: TRBJ1-1; abundance: -; v_gene: TRBV30; CDR3aa: CAWSAGGLFEAFF; CDR3nt: TGTGCCTGGAGTGCCGGCGGTTTATTTGAAGCTTTCTTT
d_gene: -; j_gene: TRBJ1-2; abundance: -; v_gene: TRBV29-1; CDR3aa: CSVSGGAGPPYGYTF; CDR3nt: TGCAGCGTTTCGGGAGGGGCAGGCCCCCCTTATGGCTACACCTTC
d_gene: -; j_gene: TRBJ1-4; abundance: -; v_gene: TRBV15; CDR3aa: CATSRDLILWGVQEKLFF; CDR3nt: TGTGCCACCAGCAGAGATCTAATTTTGTGGGGGGTTCAAGAAAAACTGTTTTTT
d_gene: TRBD1; j_gene: TRBJ2-3; abundance: once; v_gene: TRBV5-1; CDR3aa: CASSPTGATDTQYF; CDR3nt: TGCGCCAGCAGCCCGACAGGGGCCACAGATACGCAGTATTTT
d_gene: TRBD1; j_gene: TRBJ2-7; abundance: -; v_gene: TRBV7-9; CDR3aa: CASSPRQGAAEQYF; CDR3nt: TGTGCCAGCAGCCCCAGACAGGGGGCGGCCGAGCAGTACTTC
d_gene: -; j_gene: TRBJ2-7; abundance: -; v_gene: TRBV18; CDR3aa: CASSLPGYSPSYEQYF; CDR3nt: TGTGCCAGCTCACTCCCCGGGTACAGTCCTTCCTACGAGCAGTACTTC
d_gene: -; j_gene: TRBJ2-7; abundance: many; v_gene: TRBV30; CDR3aa: CAWKGSDASYEQYF; CDR3nt: TGTGCCTGGAAGGGGAGCGATGCTTCCTACGAGCAGTACTTC
d_gene: TRBD2; j_gene: TRBJ2-7; abundance: -; v_gene: TRBV5-4; CDR3aa: CASSFGGRGYEQYF; CDR3nt: TGTGCCAGCAGCTTCGGGGGGAGAGGCTACGAGCAGTACTTC
d_gene: TRBD2; j_gene: TRBJ2-7; abundance: -; v_gene: TRBV4-2; CDR3aa: CASSLSGFSYEQYF; CDR3nt: TGTGCCAGCAGCCTTAGCGGGTTCTCCTACGAGCAGTACTTC
d_gene: -; j_gene: TRBJ2-3; abundance: -; v_gene: TRBV5-1; CDR3aa: CASSLAPSSTDTQYF; CDR3nt: TGCGCCAGCAGCTTGGCGCCTAGCTCCACAGATACGCAGTATTTT
d_gene: -; j_gene: TRBJ1-5; abundance: -; v_gene: TRBV30; CDR3aa: CACEGGVKPQHF; CDR3nt: TGTGCCTGTGAGGGTGGGGTAAAGCCCCAGCATTTT
d_gene: TRBD1; j_gene: TRBJ1-2; abundance: once; v_gene: TRBV4-1; CDR3aa: CASSQGTGLNYGYTF; CDR3nt: TGCGCCAGCAGCCAAGGGACAGGGCTTAACTATGGCTACACCTTC
d_gene: -; j_gene: TRBJ1-5; abundance: -; v_gene: TRBV19; CDR3aa: CASSAGTTGQPQHF; CDR3nt: TGTGCCAGTAGTGCCGGGACGACTGGCCAACCCCAGCATTTT
d_gene: -; j_gene: TRBJ1-3; abundance: -; v_gene: TRBV28; CDR3aa: CASSFRGGYTIYF; CDR3nt: TGTGCCAGCAGTTTTCGGGGGGGTTACACCATATATTTT
d_gene: TRBD2; j_gene: TRBJ2-3; abundance: -; v_gene: TRBV9; CDR3aa: CASSTGLARSTDTQYF; CDR3nt: TGTGCCAGCAGCACTGGACTAGCGCGTAGCACAGATACGCAGTATTTT
d_gene: -; j_gene: TRBJ2-5; abundance: -; v_gene: TRBV5-1; CDR3aa: CASSLAGSPQAQYF; CDR3nt: TGCGCCAGCAGCTTGGCCGGGTCCCCCCAGGCCCAGTACTTC
d_gene: TRBD1; j_gene: TRBJ1-2; abundance: -; v_gene: TRBV27; CDR3aa: CASSTRGIMSGYTF; CDR3nt: TGTGCCAGCAGCACCAGGGGGATCATGAGTGGCTACACCTTC
d_gene: -; j_gene: TRBJ2-7; abundance: once; v_gene: TRBV11-2; CDR3aa: CASSLERRRLGEQYF; CDR3nt: TGTGCCAGCAGCTTAGAGAGGCGACGCCTCGGGGAGCAGTACTTC
d_gene: -; j_gene: TRBJ2-2; abundance: -; v_gene: TRBV7-2; CDR3aa: CASSPEGARVDTGELFF; CDR3nt: TGTGCCAGCAGCCCAGAAGGGGCACGCGTAGACACCGGGGAGCTGTTTTTT
d_gene: -; j_gene: TRBJ1-2; abundance: -; v_gene: TRBV7-8; CDR3aa: CASSLAQTNYGYTF; CDR3nt: TGTGCCAGCAGCTTAGCCCAGACTAACTATGGCTACACCTTC
d_gene: TRBD2; j_gene: TRBJ2-1; abundance: -; v_gene: TRBV9; CDR3aa: CASRGRGLAGTDSSYNEQFF; CDR3nt: TGTGCCAGCAGGGGGAGAGGACTAGCGGGGACCGACAGCTCCTACAATGAGCAGTTCTTC
d_gene: -; j_gene: TRBJ1-2; abundance: -; v_gene: TRBV30; CDR3aa: CAWSPDTYGYTF; CDR3nt: TGTGCCTGGAGTCCAGACACTTACGGCTACACCTTC
d_gene: TRBD1; j_gene: TRBJ1-3; abundance: -; v_gene: TRBV7-9; CDR3aa: CASSLLQGTGNTIYF; CDR3nt: TGTGCCAGCAGCTTACTACAGGGGACTGGAAACACCATATATTTT
d_gene: -; j_gene: TRBJ2-7; abundance: -; v_gene: TRBV10-1; CDR3aa: CASSESTYEQYF; CDR3nt: TGCGCCAGCAGTGAGTCTACCTACGAGCAGTACTTC
d_gene: -; j_gene: TRBJ1-2; abundance: -; v_gene: TRBV9; CDR3aa: CASSPRRNNYGYTF; CDR3nt: TGTGCCAGCAGCCCCCGCCGGAATAACTATGGCTACACCTTC
d_gene: -; j_gene: TRBJ1-1; abundance: -; v_gene: TRBV5-4; CDR3aa: CASSSWPANTEAFF; CDR3nt: TGTGCCAGCAGCTCCTGGCCGGCGAACACTGAAGCTTTCTTT
d_gene: TRBD2; j_gene: TRBJ2-7; abundance: -; v_gene: TRBV9; CDR3aa: CASSPSGTSTYEQYF; CDR3nt: TGTGCCAGCAGCCCATCCGGGACTAGTACCTACGAGCAGTACTTC
d_gene: -; j_gene: TRBJ2-2; abundance: few; v_gene: TRBV2; CDR3aa: CASSESRGTGELFF; CDR3nt: TGTGCCAGCAGTGAATCCCGGGGGACCGGGGAGCTGTTTTTT
d_gene: TRBD1; j_gene: TRBJ1-2; abundance: -; v_gene: TRBV6-6; CDR3aa: CASSRQGADGNYGYTF; CDR3nt: TGTGCCAGCAGCCGACAGGGGGCCGATGGTAACTATGGCTACACCTTC
d_gene: -; j_gene: TRBJ1-4; abundance: -; v_gene: TRBV29-1; CDR3aa: CSAGAVGEKLFF; CDR3nt: TGCAGCGCCGGAGCGGTGGGGGAAAAACTGTTTTTT
d_gene: -; j_gene: TRBJ2-7; abundance: -; v_gene: TRBV30; CDR3aa: CAWRSRGAPQYF; CDR3nt: TGTGCCTGGAGGAGCAGGGGGGCTCCGCAGTACTTC
d_gene: -; j_gene: TRBJ2-5; abundance: -; v_gene: TRBV5-4; CDR3aa: CASTTGGRQQETQYF; CDR3nt: TGTGCCAGCACCACCGGGGGGCGCCAGCAAGAGACCCAGTACTTC
d_gene: TRBD1; j_gene: TRBJ2-3; abundance: -; v_gene: TRBV30; CDR3aa: CAWSRTGPPGNTQYF; CDR3nt: TGTGCCTGGAGCCGGACAGGTCCCCCGGGCAATACGCAGTATTTT
d_gene: TRBD2; j_gene: TRBJ2-7; abundance: -; v_gene: TRBV5-1; CDR3aa: CASKEASGRPLEYF; CDR3nt: TGCGCCAGCAAAGAGGCTAGCGGCCGCCCCTTGGAGTACTTC
d_gene: -; j_gene: TRBJ2-3; abundance: -; v_gene: TRBV6-4; CDR3aa: CASSDESGQQYF; CDR3nt: TGTGCCAGCAGTGACGAGTCAGGGCAGCAGTATTTT
d_gene: TRBD1; j_gene: TRBJ1-3; abundance: -; v_gene: TRBV7-9; CDR3aa: CASSSTAGTGGQFGNTIYF; CDR3nt: TGTGCCAGCAGCTCAACAGCCGGGACAGGGGGCCAATTTGGAAACACCATATATTTT
d_gene: -; j_gene: TRBJ1-5; abundance: -; v_gene: TRBV27; CDR3aa: CASGQFGVGKFGQPQHF; CDR3nt: TGTGCCAGCGGCCAGTTCGGGGTCGGGAAATTCGGTCAGCCCCAGCATTTT
d_gene: -; j_gene: TRBJ2-5; abundance: -; v_gene: TRBV28; CDR3aa: CASSLRRVGHRRETQYF; CDR3nt: TGTGCCAGCAGTTTACGTCGTGTGGGACATCGGAGAGAGACCCAGTACTTC
d_gene: -; j_gene: TRBJ1-2; abundance: many; v_gene: TRBV5-4; CDR3aa: CASSPDNGLLNYGYTF; CDR3nt: TGTGCCAGCAGCCCGGACAATGGGTTATTGAACTATGGCTACACCTTC
d_gene: -; j_gene: TRBJ2-7; abundance: many; v_gene: TRBV6-5; CDR3aa: CASSYLEGEAYEQYF; CDR3nt: TGTGCCAGCAGTTACTTAGAGGGGGAAGCCTACGAGCAGTACTTC
d_gene: TRBD1; j_gene: TRBJ1-2; abundance: -; v_gene: TRBV5-6; CDR3aa: CASSSGQRWNYGYTF; CDR3nt: TGTGCCAGCAGCTCGGGACAGCGCTGGAACTATGGCTACACCTTC
d_gene: -; j_gene: TRBJ2-7; abundance: -; v_gene: TRBV11-2; CDR3aa: CASSLRASGGEQYF; CDR3nt: TGTGCCAGCAGCTTAAGGGCCTCTGGAGGCGAGCAGTACTTC
d_gene: TRBD1; j_gene: TRBJ2-5; abundance: -; v_gene: TRBV4-1; CDR3aa: CASSHLTDREETQYF; CDR3nt: TGCGCCAGCAGCCACCTCACGGACAGGGAAGAGACCCAGTACTTC
d_gene: -; j_gene: TRBJ1-1; abundance: few; v_gene: TRBV7-2; CDR3aa: CASSLVSSTNTEAFF; CDR3nt: TGTGCCAGCAGCTTAGTAAGCAGCACGAACACTGAAGCTTTCTTT
d_gene: TRBD2; j_gene: TRBJ2-3; abundance: many; v_gene: TRBV7-8; CDR3aa: CASSLLLAGVDTQYF; CDR3nt: TGTGCCAGCAGCTTACTGTTAGCGGGAGTAGATACGCAGTATTTT